This T cell receptor beta chain is from a study of response to subunit inactivated influenza vaccine. TCRdb re-called the RT-PCR reads through MiXCR, storing one row per CDR3 protein. Of some 300,000 distinct CDR3 sequences in the sample, around 22% were seen once. Study conclusions and caveats: T cells newly recruited by each seasonal influenza vaccination are few, the authors suggested.

About this clonotype: Its matching antigen is unknown.

This TCR came from a man aged 50-75 years who received an inactivated influenza vaccine. Sequences were derived from PBMCs from blood, sampled less than 22 months after vaccination.

CDR3 amino acids: CASSPSGGQGYRAYEQYF. The CDR3 DNA reads as TGCGCCAGCAGTCCCAGTGGGGGGCAGGGTTATCGTGCCTACGAGCAGTACTTC. The rearrangement uses TRBV23-1 and TRBJ2-7; possibly TRBD1 or TRBD2 for D (6 bases each). TRBV23-1 is an ORF, with its function uncertain. This CDR3 is 18 amino acids long. V lost 4 bases and J lost 2, with 24 bases in between.